The T cell receptor (beta chain) described here comes from a study of vaccination and CD4 T cells after COVID-19. Study in general: As a positive control, some control cultures were given a CEFX pool, while others were given an HIV-1 Nef pool or no peptide.

An Oncomine TCR Beta short-read assay was used to sequence the DNA from cultured CD4+ T cells. A single record per CDR3 protein comes from TCRdb applying MiXCR to the PCR reads. The data hold 15,000 or so distinct CDR3 sequences, with 45% to 60% observed a single time. CDR3 length: 16 amino acids. Germline CDR1 WNHNN, CDR2 SYGVQD (reference sequence). V lost 8 bases, J lost 3 bases, and 14 bases stayed unmatched. This clonotype appeared a few times. Its antigen is unidentified. Treatment: 10-day PBMC culture with coronavirus spike peptide pools or control peptides (ViraFEST assay). PCR positivity was dated March to December 2020, before US Alpha, Beta and Delta variants.

The rearrangement links TRBV10-1 to TRBJ2-7; 9 bases fit TRBD1. This clonotype was sampled from a human donor who had recovered from COVID-19. The sample consisted of CD4+ T cells from blood, cultured in vitro. The CDR3 region is CASSIGPGQGLYEQYF. The CDR3 DNA reads TGCGCCAGCTCGATTGGACCGGGACAGGGCCTCTACGAGCAGTACTTC.